The TCR beta chain described here comes from a study of cytomegalovirus exposure and HLA in healthy donors. General study results and limits: The classifier reportedly diagnosed cytomegalovirus status with high sensitivity and specificity. Being productive about 87% or about 30% of the time was typical of most TCR beta V segments in an earlier analysis.

In the case of this clone: No antigen is known for it.

PCR employed 60 Vbeta and 13 Jbeta primers. Per the original data handling: An analysis performed later counted 75 million to 80 million unique TCR beta chains (approximately 10 million of them shared). Method: immunoSEQ multiplex PCR; TCRdb's copy keeps in-frame clones and lacks some. V and J calls plus clone size are reproduced from that table; the DNA served to infer D and trimming. Here the sample spans 160,000 or so clones, approximately 75% being singletons. CDR3 size: 14 residues. Germline CDR1 is MDHEN and CDR2 is SYDVKM. Trimming pared 8 bases from V and 7 bases from J, leaving 18 bases between.

The TCR was taken from a man younger than 40 in good health and CMV-seropositive. Sequences were obtained from PBMCs. V usage is TRBV28 and J usage is TRBJ1-5, with D perhaps matching TRBD1 (6 bases). CDR3 DNA sequence: TGTGCCAGCGTCTTAGGCAGGGGCTGGCAGCCCCAGCATTTT. Translation gives CASVLGRGWQPQHF.